This TCR beta chain was identified in a study of radiotherapy plus CTLA-4 blockade in lung cancer. At the level of the study: Overall, about 19% of patients showed an objective response, while 25% to 35% attained disease control.

Sequencing was performed with immunoSEQ multiplex PCR; in TCRdb, only in-frame clones are kept and a portion is missing. This sample has about 39,000 clones, with roughly 79% found just once. The junction had 4 bases not matched to a gene; V was cut back by 4 bases and J by 7 bases. This CDR3 is 14 amino acids long. CDR1 MNHEY and CDR2 SVGAGI come from the germline V gene. This TCR derives from a human donor with non-small cell lung cancer that progressed on radiotherapy plus ipilimumab. The sample in question was peripheral blood, obtained from a patient treated with radiotherapy plus ipilimumab. The chain couples TRBV6-5 to TRBJ1-6; TRBD1 aligns across 7 bases. DNA of the CDR3: TGTGCCAGCAGTTCGCTACAGGGGAATTCACCCCTCCACTTT. Encoded protein: CASSSLQGNSPLHF.